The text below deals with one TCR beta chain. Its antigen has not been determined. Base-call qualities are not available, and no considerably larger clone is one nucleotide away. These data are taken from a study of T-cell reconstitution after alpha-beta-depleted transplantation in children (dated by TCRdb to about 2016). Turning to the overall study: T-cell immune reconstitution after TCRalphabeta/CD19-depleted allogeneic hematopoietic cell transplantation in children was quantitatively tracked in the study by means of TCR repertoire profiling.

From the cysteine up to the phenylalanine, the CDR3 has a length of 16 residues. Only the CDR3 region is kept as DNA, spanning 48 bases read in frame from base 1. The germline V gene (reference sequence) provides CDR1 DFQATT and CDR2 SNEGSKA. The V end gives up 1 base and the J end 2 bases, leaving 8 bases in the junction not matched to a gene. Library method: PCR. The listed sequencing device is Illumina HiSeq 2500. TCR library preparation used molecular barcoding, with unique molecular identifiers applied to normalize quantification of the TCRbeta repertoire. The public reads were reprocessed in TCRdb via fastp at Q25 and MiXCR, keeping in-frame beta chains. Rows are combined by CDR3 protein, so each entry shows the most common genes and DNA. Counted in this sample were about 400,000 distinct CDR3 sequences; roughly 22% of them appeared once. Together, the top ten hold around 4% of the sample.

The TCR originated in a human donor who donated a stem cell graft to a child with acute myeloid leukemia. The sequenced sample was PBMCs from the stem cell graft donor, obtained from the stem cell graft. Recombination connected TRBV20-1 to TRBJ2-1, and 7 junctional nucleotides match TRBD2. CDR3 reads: CSARAPGREPYNEQFF. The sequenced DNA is TGCAGTGCTAGAGCCCCGGGGCGGGAGCCCTACAATGAGCAGTTCTTC.